Listed here are 23 T cell receptor beta chains from one sample, sequenced in a study of cytomegalovirus exposure and HLA in healthy donors. The PCR made use of 60 Vbeta and 13 Jbeta primers. The repertoire was sequenced with immunoSEQ multiplex PCR; TCRdb's copy has only in-frame clones and lacks some. The profile shows approximately 200,000 clones, 79% of them singletons. Sequencing was carried out using PBMCs. The receptors derive from a girl under 18 in good health and CMV-seropositive.

CDR3 in amino acids: CASSELYEQFF. CDR3 bases: TGTGCCAGCAGTGAACTGTATGAGCAGTTCTTC. J is TRBJ2-1 and V is TRBV6-1, with D uncertain. Germline V CDR1 and CDR2: MNHNS, SASEGT. Trimming cost V 2 bases and J 8 bases, with 4 bases left between them. There are 11 residues in the CDR3.

CDR3 amino acids: CASSPSGDSSYEQYF. CDR3 DNA: TGCGCCAGCAGCCCTTCGGGAGACTCCTCCTACGAGCAGTACTTC. This rearrangement joins TRBV4-3 to TRBJ2-7; D is perhaps TRBD2 (6 bases). V lost 4 bases and J 0 bases, leaving 13 bases between the germline ends. The germline gives CDR1 LGHNA, CDR2 YSLEER. This CDR3 is built from 15 residues.

The chain recombines TRBV6-6 with TRBJ1-1; D remains ambiguous. This CDR3 is 13 amino acids long. The germline V and J ends were trimmed by 2 bases and 6 bases, with 10 bases remaining between them. The germline V gene encodes CDR1 MNHNY and CDR2 SVGAGI (reference sequence). The chain's CDR3 is CASSYTLDPEAFF. As DNA, the CDR3 is TGTGCCAGCAGTTACACCCTAGATCCTGAAGCTTTCTTT.

The J gene is TRBJ2-3, the V gene TRBV9; D is possibly TRBD2 (5 bases). The germline gives CDR1 SGDLS, CDR2 YYNGEE. V shed 1 base and J shed 4 bases, with 10 bases lying between them. The CDR3 extends over 14 amino acids. The CDR3 spells CASSVTSGADTQYF. The DNA for the CDR3 is TGTGCCAGCAGCGTAACTAGTGGCGCAGATACGCAGTATTTT.

V usage is TRBV4-3 and J usage is TRBJ1-2; 10 nucleotides match TRBD1. The J segment lost 8 bases and the V segment lost 1 base, leaving 4 bases of the junction unmatched. CDR1 and CDR2 from the germline V gene are LGHNA and YSLEER. This CDR3 has 14 amino acids. DNA of the CDR3: TGCGCCAGCAGCCAAGCAGGGACAGGGGTAGGCTACACCTTC. Its translation is CASSQAGTGVGYTF.

J is TRBJ2-3 and V is TRBV5-1, with no clear D. Germline V gene sequence: CDR1 SGHRS, CDR2 YFSETQ. Trimming stripped 4 bases from V and 0 bases from J, with 12 bases between. The CDR3 covers 15 residues. CDR3 in DNA: TGCGCCAGCAGCCAGGCAGGCCCTAGCACAGATACGCAGTATTTT. It yields the protein CASSQAGPSTDTQYF.

In this sample, this clone turned up once. The chain has TRBV21-1 and TRBJ1-4; the table's D call TRBD1 went unverified against the DNA. TRBV21-1 is tagged as a pseudogene. The CDR3 extends over 17 amino acids. CDR3 region: CASSKCGTTGYREKLFF. In DNA form, the CDR3 reads TGTGCCAGCAGCAAATGTGGGACCACAGGGTATCGAGAAAAACTGTTTTTT.

CDR3 DNA sequence: TGTGCCAGCTCACGGGACAGACCGAGCTCTGGAAACACCATATATTTT. Translation: CASSRDRPSSGNTIYF. The gene calls are TRBV18 and TRBJ1-3; the match to TRBD1 covers 7 bases. In germline, CDR1 is KGHSH, CDR2 LQKENI. The CDR3 spans 16 residues. Trimming at V came to 4 bases and at J to 0 bases, leaving 6 bases not matched to a gene.

V and J are TRBV4-2 and TRBJ2-5, with TRBD2 matching over 7 bases. TRBJ2-7 matches the DNA end more closely, so the J call is doubtful. The CDR3 runs to 16 residues. Germline-derived CDR1 and CDR2 are LGHNA and YNFKEQ. CDR3 loop: CASSQGGGISSYEQYF. DNA for the CDR3: TGTGCCAGCAGCCAAGGGGGAGGGATTAGCTCCTACGAGCAGTACTTC.

The CDR3, as DNA: TGCAGTGCCGCGGCCGGGACTGAAGCTTTCTTT. It is translated as CSAAAGTEAFF. The V gene is TRBV20-1, the J gene TRBJ1-1; no definite D call. The CDR3 covers 11 residues. V was pared by 6 bases and J by 5 bases, with 10 bases between. The germline CDR1 and CDR2 sequences are DFQATT and SNEGSKA (reference sequence).

V and J are TRBV30 and TRBJ2-5, with D perhaps matching TRBD2 (7 bases). This CDR3 comprises 14 residues. V was cut by 3 bases and J by 5 bases, with 16 bases left in between. From germline, CDR1 is GTSNPN and CDR2 SVGIG (reference sequence). The CDR3 sequence is CAWSQGGGWETQYF. Written as DNA, the CDR3 is TGTGCCTGGAGCCAAGGGGGGGGATGGGAGACCCAGTACTTC.

The chain links TRBV30 to TRBJ2-7, with TRBD2 identical over 9 bases. CDR3 length: 15 residues. CDR1 is GTSNPN, CDR2 SVGIG, per germline (reference sequence). Trimming cost V 0 bases and J 1 base; bases outside gene matches: 4. The CDR3 here is CAWSVASGISYEQYF. CDR3 sequence (DNA): TGTGCCTGGAGTGTGGCTAGCGGGATTTCCTACGAGCAGTACTTC.

The chain has TRBV21-1 and TRBJ1-1; whether TRBD1, the table's D call, matches the DNA was not checked. TRBV21-1 is a listed pseudogene. The CDR3 has 13 amino acids. The CDR3 region is CASSNGWAGKAFF. The CDR3 region has the DNA TGTGCCAGCAGCAATGGTTGGGCAGGGAAAGCTTTCTTT.

V and J are TRBV6-1 and TRBJ2-6; 11 bases agree with TRBD1. J lost 8 bases, V lost 3 bases, and 9 bases had no gene match. The CDR3 spans 17 residues. Looked up from germline, CDR1 is MNHNS and CDR2 is SASEGT. DNA for the CDR3: TGTGCCAGCAGTGACGGGGACAGGGGGTTTGTGACCAACGTCCTGACTTTC. It encodes CASSDGDRGFVTNVLTF.

The chain joins TRBV30 to TRBJ2-6; the match to TRBD1 covers 7 bases. Germline V gives CDR1 GTSNPN, CDR2 SVGIG (reference sequence). J gave up 4 bases and V 2 bases, and 5 bases lay outside the gene matches. The CDR3 spans 15 residues. CDR3 residues: CAWSQGGAGANVLTF. CDR3 sequence (DNA): TGTGCCTGGAGTCAAGGGGGCGCGGGGGCCAACGTCCTGACTTTC.

This sequence joins TRBV4-1 and TRBJ2-2; the match to TRBD2 covers 7 bases. Per the germline V gene, CDR1 is MGHRA and CDR2 is YSYEKL. CDR3 length: 15 residues. The J segment lost 5 bases and the V segment lost 2 bases, leaving 5 bases of the junction unmatched. The chain's CDR3 is CASSQNRDYTGELFF. CDR3 nucleotides: TGCGCCAGCAGCCAAAACCGGGACTATACCGGGGAGCTGTTTTTT.

The gene calls are TRBV7-8 and TRBJ1-3, with unresolved D. This CDR3 has 16 amino acids. Germline loops: CDR1 SGHVS, CDR2 FQNEAQ. The V and J ends lost 5 bases and 4 bases respectively, with 18 bases between them. The CDR3 spells CASSGVARIDGNTIYF. The CDR3 DNA reads TGTGCCAGCAGCGGCGTAGCGCGAATCGACGGAAACACCATATATTTT.

V gene TRBV6-1 combines with J gene TRBJ2-7; 8 positions agree with TRBD2. This CDR3 has 14 amino acids. Per germline, CDR1 MNHNS and CDR2 SASEGT. V was clipped by 3 bases and J by 1 base; unmatched bases: 2. Here the CDR3 DNA reads TGTGCCAGCAGTGACGGGGGGGGGTCCTACGAGCAGTACTTC. Translation: CASSDGGGSYEQYF.

The chain combines TRBV7-8 with TRBJ2-5; possible D gene TRBD1, 6 bases. Deletions cut 5 bases from V and 1 base from J, with 20 bases between. From germline, CDR1 is SGHVS and CDR2 FQNEAQ. The CDR3 runs 17 residues. CDR3 bases: TGTGCCAGCAGCCCGAGGGAAGAGGACAGTTTCCAAGAGACCCAGTACTTC. This sequence encodes CASSPREEDSFQETQYF.

The gene calls are TRBV7-2 and TRBJ2-7; 10 nucleotides agree with TRBD2. V was clipped by 1 base and J by 2 bases; unmatched bases: 5. The CDR3 loop spans 16 amino acids. The V gene's germline CDR1 is SGHTA and CDR2 FQGNSA. In DNA form, the CDR3 reads TGTGCCAGCAGCTTAGAGGTTAGCGGGGGGCCCTACGAGCAGTACTTC. This encodes CASSLEVSGGPYEQYF.

V gene TRBV7-9 combines with J gene TRBJ1-3; 9 bases line up with TRBD1. Germline V lookup: CDR1 SEHNR, CDR2 FQNEAQ (reference sequence). J gave up 2 bases and V 7 bases, and 15 bases lay outside the gene matches. The CDR3 extends over 18 amino acids. CDR3 residues: CASTPWAGTGKPGNTIYF. CDR3 DNA sequence: TGTGCCAGCACTCCCTGGGCGGGGACAGGGAAGCCTGGAAACACCATATATTTT. The complete variable domain, with remaining parts taken from reference TRBV7-9 and TRBJ1-3, reads DTGVSQNPRHKITKRGQNVTFRCDPISEHNRLYWYRQTLGQGPEFLTYFQNEAQLEKSRLLSDRFSAERPKGSFSTLEIQRTEQGDSAMYLCASTPWAGTGKPGNTIYFGEGSWLTVV.

The chain employs TRBV29-1 and TRBJ1-2, with a tentative D call TRBD1 (6 bases). Per the germline V gene, CDR1 is SQVTM and CDR2 is ANQGSEA. The ends were cut back, 6 bases at V and 4 bases at J, with 12 bases in the middle. The CDR3 has 12 amino acids. The CDR3 DNA follows: TGCAGCGTAGGAGAAGGGGGCTATGGCTACACCTTC. Residues: CSVGEGGYGYTF.

V and J are TRBV7-6 and TRBJ2-3, with 8 bases lining up with TRBD2. Trimming cost V 2 bases and J 0 bases; bases outside gene matches: 10. The germline CDR1 and CDR2 sequences are SGHVS and FNYEAQ. The CDR3 spans 18 residues. The CDR3 bases are TGTGCCAGCAGCTTATATAGCGGGGTAACAACTAGCACAGATACGCAGTATTTT. Translation: CASSLYSGVTTSTDTQYF.